This entry concerns a single T cell receptor beta chain. Its cognate antigen has yet to be identified. Base qualities are not provided; no much larger clone lies one nucleotide away. This sample was taken from a study of beta chain features in type 1 diabetes (dated 2018 in TCRdb). Describing the broader study: No differences in mean age, gender distribution, total cell number or subset yield were found between patients and healthy donors. Across all samples, some 110,000,000 sorted cells were examined, and cell number per subset correlated strongly with RNA yield. In the study, recently diagnosed type 1 diabetes patients and matched healthy donors were compared on the TCRB repertoires of their sorted circulating CD4+ T cell subsets. Regulatory and stem cell-like memory subsets were isolated from only 8 patients and about eight healthy donors, whereas naive and central memory subsets came from all 30 or so donors. Beyond this particular receptor, the publication reports: Only small numbers of individuals were included in the HLA sub-analyses, which left unresolved whether HLA type had any influence on TCRB rearrangement. At VDJ recombination sites, type 1 diabetes patients had fewer insertions and more deleted nucleotides, which implies abnormalities in thymic rearrangement. A moderate but significant shortening of TCRB CDR3 length was observed in type 1 diabetes patients in all four CD4+ subsets. PCR may preferentially amplify shorter templates, but because patient and control samples were amplified and corrected together, any resulting skew would affect both groups equally. Because cDNA rather than genomic DNA was sequenced, highly expressing activated cells could have been over-represented, although no difference in activation and CD3 levels was found between groups. Naive, central memory and regulatory TCRB repertoires appeared to be more alike among patients than among healthy donors.

The entire amount of isolated RNA was reverse transcribed using the High Capacity cDNA Reverse Transcription Kit, so the sequenced TCRB transcripts were expressed ones. Naive, central memory and regulatory T cell samples underwent deep immunoSEQ sequencing, averaging about 3.3 million total reads per sample. Sorted cells were lysed in RLT buffer, and RNA was extracted using DNase-treated RNeasy Micro or Mini kits according to cell number. To prevent cross-contamination, each cell subset was processed individually, whereas patient and healthy donor samples were processed jointly. The immunoSEQ multiplex PCR was used to amplify TCRB sequences from cDNA, yielding 87-bp fragments that span the CDR3 region. Amplicons were sequenced on the Illumina HiSeq platform. The original pipeline was this. PCR bias was computationally corrected using synthetic template baselines, reads within Hamming distance 2 were collapsed, and singletons that could not be merged were discarded. By aligning reads against IMGT, V, D and J genes, CDR3 length, and insertions or deletions at six rearrangement sites were assigned. Within each subset, clonotype counts were normalized to sorted cell number, and only after that were true diversity and Gini coefficients computed with the tcR R package. Repertoire sharing was quantified using the overlap coefficient calculated on TCRB nucleotide sequences. As a proxy for the pre-selection repertoire, out-of-frame TCRB sequences from naive cells were analyzed. Here the immuneACCESS table is served through TCRdb, limited to in-frame sequences with V and J called. Missing clones are a known gap in these copies; in checked studies unresolved V genes cover under half, and the rest lacks a known reason. For V, J and clone size, that table is used; D and trimming come from the DNA. This sample gives hundreds of thousands of clones in total; around 15% of them show up just once. The biggest ten clones account for approximately 0.022% of the sample.

From each donor, a single peripheral blood sample of about 120 mL on average was drawn into heparinised tubes. Using a panel that included CD45RO, CCR7, CD25, CD127, CD95 and CD27, naive, central memory, regulatory and stem cell-like memory CD4+ T cells were sorted on a BD FACSAria II. Purity was above 95% for every sorted population. PBMCs were isolated immediately by Lymphoprep density gradient centrifugation and stained directly without culture. So that batch effects would be minimized, each experiment stained and sorted samples in pairs, pairing one healthy donor with one patient. The CDR3 runs 13 residues from the cysteine to the phenylalanine. Here the CDR3 DNA is all that survives: 39 bases in frame from base 1. Between the V and J ends, shortened by 2 bases and 4 bases respectively, the junction contains 8 bases. The CDR1 and CDR2 encoded by the germline V gene (reference sequence) are PRHDT and FYEKMQ.

The V gene is TRBV13 and the J gene is TRBJ1-2; the D gene cannot be named for sure. This clonotype originated in a man aged 18 to 30 with type 1 diabetes. The specimen sequenced was naive CD4+ T cells from blood. According to the study, the label for this sample's cell subset or site signals: true naive CD4+ T cells. The nucleotides read TGTGCCAGCAGCTTAACAGTAGGCTATGGCTACACCTTC. This is translated as CASSLTVGYGYTF.